This note documents a single TCR beta chain sequence. What it binds is not known. The CDR3 runs to 16 residues. Germline loops: CDR1 ENHRY, CDR2 SYGVKD. V gave up 2 bases and J gave up 8 bases; unmatched junction bases: 9. For the second PCR, which ran for about 7 to 11 cycles, a sample-barcoded 5' primer and a J-beta primer mix were used. Via MiXCR, TCRdb re-called the 5' RACE reads, giving one row per CDR3 protein. The table includes some 1.5 million distinct CDR3 sequences, 28% detected once. This sample stems from a study of blood T cells in healthy people across ages. Every sample had a minimum of 6 million PBMCs isolated. General study points: Leaving the PBMCs unsorted stopped any conclusive comparison of naive versus antigen-experienced cells. It was not known whether donors were CMV positive (a possible confounder of expanded clonotype changes). Roughly linear declines in TCR beta diversity per million T cells occurred with age.

The rearrangement links TRBV10-3 to TRBJ1-6; 7 bases agree with TRBD1. The sample taken for sequencing was blood. The receptor's source is a woman aged 25 to 39 in good health. CDR3 in DNA: TGTGCCATCAGTGAGACGATGACAGGGTCCCATTCACCCCTCCACTTT. Residues: CAISETMTGSHSPLHF.